Below, 22 T cell receptor beta chains from the same sample are listed, as sequenced in a study of post-analysis software for immune sequencing data (dated by TCRdb to the mid-2010s). Overall study outcomes, separate from this receptor: Patients showed significantly higher frequencies than controls for roughly five TRBV segments, among them TRBV5-6, TRBV5-1 and TRBV20-1.

Their cognate antigens are unknown. Library generation was performed with PCR. The instrument given in TCRdb is Illumina HiSeq 2500. Unique molecular identifiers were incorporated into TCR beta cDNA libraries to reduce PCR and sequencing biases. TCRdb reprocessing: public reads trimmed at Q25 with fastp, clones called with MiXCR, in-frame beta chains kept. Rows are unified per CDR3 protein, each entry keeping the most common DNA and genes. Within this sample are some 800,000 distinct CDR3 sequences, with around 46% of them counted one time only. Jointly, the top ten make up roughly 4.5% of the sample. The sample was blood. These receptors originate from a girl aged 10-17 years with multiple sclerosis.

This clonotype came up a few times. The chain is built from TRBV12-3 or TRBV12-4 and TRBJ1-2; possible D gene TRBD1, 5 bases. Trimming took off 6 bases at V and 5 bases at J, with 16 bases between the two ends. CDR3 length equals 14 residues. In nucleotides, the CDR3 is TGTGCCAGCAGCCCTGGGACTGACCCTTATGGCTACACCTTC. This translates into CASSPGTDPYGYTF.

The chain carries TRBV5-1 and TRBJ2-3; 10 nucleotides line up with TRBD2. This CDR3 is built from 18 residues. The junction had 13 bases not matched to a gene; V was cut back by 3 bases and J by 3 bases. Germline V gene lookup returns CDR1 SGHRS and CDR2 YFSETQ. CDR3 DNA sequence: TGCGCCAGCAGCTGGTGGCCCAGTGGACTAGCGGAAACAGATACGCAGTATTTT. It translates to CASSWWPSGLAETDTQYF.

The chain couples TRBV20-1 to TRBJ2-4, with D unresolved. Gene TRBJ2-7 matches the end of the DNA better, so the J call may be wrong. This CDR3 contains 15 residues. CDR1 and CDR2 (germline): DFQATT, SNEGSKA (reference sequence). The CDR3 loop is CSARAVQSTPYEQYF. The CDR3 coding sequence is TGCAGTGCTAGGGCCGTACAATCCACTCCCTACGAGCAGTACTTC.

This clonotype was detected only a few times. The J gene is TRBJ1-1, the V gene TRBV9; TRBD1 agrees at 9 bases. The V gene's germline CDR1 is SGDLS and CDR2 YYNGEE. This CDR3 region has 17 residues. Trimming took 4 bases from V and 3 from J; bases not matched to a gene: 13. The CDR3 region is CASSLGQGRISDTEAFF. The CDR3 DNA is TGTGCCAGCAGCCTGGGACAGGGACGGATCTCGGACACTGAAGCTTTCTTT. Full variable domain (missing parts from reference TRBV9 and TRBJ1-1): DSGVTQTPKHLITATGQRVTLRCSPRSGDLSVYWYQQSLDQGLQFLIQYYNGEERAKGNILERFSAQQFPDLHSELNLSSLELGDSALYFCASSLGQGRISDTEAFFGQGTRLTVV.

The chain recombines TRBV7-2 with TRBJ1-5, with D perhaps matching TRBD1 (5 bases). The CDR3 runs 16 residues. V was clipped by 5 bases and J by 2 bases, with 16 bases between them. Germline CDR1 reads SGHTA; CDR2 reads FQGNSA. The CDR3 loop is CASSPGGGIGNQPQHF. CDR3 in DNA: TGTGCCAGCAGCCCAGGCGGGGGGATTGGCAATCAGCCCCAGCATTTT.

This clonotype was observed a few times. This rearrangement joins TRBV28 to TRBJ2-7, with 9 nucleotides matching TRBD2. V was pared by 7 bases and J by 3 bases, with 10 bases of the junction left unmatched. The CDR3 consists of 15 residues. The germline V gene encodes CDR1 MDHEN and CDR2 SYDVKM. The CDR3 region is CASISPAGGSYEQYF. CDR3 nucleotides: TGTGCCAGCATTTCCCCAGCGGGAGGCAGCTACGAGCAGTACTTC.

The J gene is TRBJ2-7, the V gene TRBV9; possible D gene TRBD1, 6 bases. In germline, CDR1 is SGDLS, CDR2 YYNGEE. Trimming cost V 0 bases and J 3 bases, with 13 bases left between them. This CDR3 has 15 amino acids. CDR3 residues: CASSVVPGHLYEQYF. The CDR3 DNA sequence: TGTGCCAGCAGCGTAGTTCCGGGACACCTCTACGAGCAGTACTTC.

V gene TRBV7-9 combines with J gene TRBJ1-2; the D gene is possibly TRBD1 (6 bases). The CDR3 length is 15 residues. From germline, CDR1 is SEHNR and CDR2 FQNEAQ (reference sequence). V lost 5 bases and J lost 3, with 16 bases in between. CDR3 DNA sequence: TGTGCCAGCAGCGCTACAGGGTATAGTGACTATGGCTACACCTTC. Protein: CASSATGYSDYGYTF.

The J gene is TRBJ2-7, the V gene TRBV5-1; D call uncertain. Germline assignment: CDR1 SGHRS and CDR2 YFSETQ. Trimming took off 7 bases at V and 1 base at J, with 12 bases between the two ends. This CDR3 comprises 13 residues. CDR3 coding DNA: TGCGCCAGCCCCCCTGACGTATCCTACGAGCAGTACTTC. Translated, it gives CASPPDVSYEQYF.

This clonotype was picked up one time. The chain has TRBV6-1 and TRBJ2-7; no clear D. Per germline, CDR1 MNHNS and CDR2 SASEGT. V shed 7 bases and J shed 3 bases, with 4 bases lying between them. This CDR3 is built from 10 residues. CDR3 loop: CASTNYEQYF. The DNA for the CDR3 is TGTGCCAGCACTAACTACGAGCAGTACTTC.

This chain links TRBV6-1 with TRBJ1-5; a possible D gene is TRBD1 (5 bases). Germline CDR1 and CDR2: MNHNS and SASEGT. The length of the CDR3 is 15 residues. Between the trimmed V and J ends, which lost 3 bases and 3 bases, there was a span of 12 bases. CDR3 DNA sequence: TGTGCCAGCAGTGAGGGGGTTATCCCCAATCAGCCCCAGCATTTT. Translated: CASSEGVIPNQPQHF.

Of note for this clonotype: Relative to the germline gene, one junction end is altered; a read error may explain this. The genes are TRBV24-1 and TRBJ2-2, with D possibly TRBD1 on 6 matching bases. The germline V gene has CDR1 KGHDR and CDR2 SFDVKD. The CDR3 runs 14 residues. The CDR3 DNA reads TGTGCCACCAGTGCACAGGGATACACCAGGGAGCTGTTTTTT. Translating it yields CATSAQGYTRELFF.

This clonotype appeared a few times. The gene calls are TRBV24-1 and TRBJ2-1; D uncertain. This CDR3 is 12 amino acids long. CDR1 is KGHDR, CDR2 SFDVKD, per germline. Trimming stripped 9 bases from V and 4 bases from J, with 9 bases between. The CDR3 DNA is TGTGCCACCGAGTCCGGGTACAATGAGCAGTTCTTC. Protein: CATESGYNEQFF.

V gene TRBV9 combines with J gene TRBJ1-5; D gene uncertain. The CDR3 has 13 amino acids. Looked up from germline, CDR1 is SGDLS and CDR2 is YYNGEE. Trimming took 2 bases from V and 6 from J, leaving 9 bases between them. The CDR3 DNA sequence: TGTGCCAGCAGCGTCGGGGAAGGTCAGCCCCAGCATTTT. Translating gives CASSVGEGQPQHF.

The J gene is TRBJ2-1, the V gene TRBV6-2 or TRBV6-3; 8 bases align to TRBD2. CDR3 length equals 15 residues. V gave up 9 bases and J gave up 6 bases; unmatched junction bases: 13. The germline CDR1 and CDR2 sequences are MNHEY and SVGEGT. This chain's CDR3 is CASWQPGLGPNEQFF. The CDR3 DNA is TGTGCCAGTTGGCAGCCGGGACTAGGACCCAATGAGCAGTTCTTC.

The J gene is TRBJ2-1, the V gene TRBV24-1; 16 positions agree with TRBD2. This CDR3 comprises 18 residues. Per the germline V gene, CDR1 is KGHDR and CDR2 is SFDVKD. Unmatched junction bases numbered 3, after V lost 3 bases and J lost 2 bases. The CDR3 loop is CATSDTGLAGGTYNEQFF. Written as DNA, the CDR3 is TGTGCCACCAGTGATACGGGACTAGCGGGAGGGACCTACAATGAGCAGTTCTTC.

This clonotype was seen a few times. The chain recombines TRBV28 with TRBJ2-7; 8 bases map to TRBD2. V shed 2 bases and J 2 bases; nucleotides not matched to a gene: 5. CDR3 length: 15 residues. Germline-derived CDR1 and CDR2 are MDHEN and SYDVKM. The CDR3 coding sequence is TGTGCCAGCAGTTTAAATACGGGAGGGGCCTACGAGCAGTACTTC. This sequence encodes CASSLNTGGAYEQYF.

This clonotype was found a few times. The genes are TRBV29-1 and TRBJ2-3; D is possibly TRBD1 (5 bases). The CDR3 loop spans 14 amino acids. Germline-derived CDR1 and CDR2 are SQVTM and ANQGSEA. Trimming removed 3 bases from V and 3 bases from J, with 13 bases in between. DNA for the CDR3: TGCAGCGTTGAGGTGGCAGGGTGGACAGATACGCAGTATTTT. Amino acids: CSVEVAGWTDTQYF.

The chain combines TRBV5-1 with TRBJ2-4; D is tentatively TRBD1 or TRBD2 (5 bases each). The J call is uncertain, as TRBJ2-7 better fits the DNA end. CDR1 and CDR2 (germline): SGHRS, YFSETQ. This CDR3 region has 14 residues. This CDR3 reads CASSFRDPTYEQYF. CDR3 nucleotide sequence: TGCGCCAGCAGCTTCCGGGACCCTACCTACGAGCAGTACTTC.

The rearrangement links TRBV12-3 or TRBV12-4 to TRBJ2-7, with D perhaps matching TRBD1 (6 bases). This CDR3 comprises 15 residues. Trimming removed 3 bases from V and 2 bases from J, with 14 bases in between. CDR3 DNA: TGTGCCAGCAGTTTCCAAAGCAGGGGAGCCTACGAGCAGTACTTC. Translating gives CASSFQSRGAYEQYF.

The rearrangement joins TRBV10-3 to TRBJ2-5, with unresolved D. This CDR3 has 12 amino acids. The V end was cut by 1 base, the J end by 5 bases, with 5 bases between. Germline V lookup: CDR1 ENHRY, CDR2 SYGVKD. The CDR3 is CAISELRETQYF. CDR3 DNA: TGTGCCATCAGTGAGTTAAGGGAGACCCAGTACTTC.

J is TRBJ2-4 and V is TRBV15, with TRBD2 matching 13 bases. The DNA end is more similar to TRBJ2-7, so the J call may be wrong. Germline V gene lookup returns CDR1 LNHNV and CDR2 YYDKDF (reference sequence). The length of the CDR3 is 21 residues. The CDR3 DNA reads as TGTGCCACCAGCAGAGAATCCCCGGGACTAGCGGGAATTTTAGGTGGCCACGAGCAGTACTTC. It yields the protein CATSRESPGLAGILGGHEQYF.